These 14 T cell receptor beta chains were all obtained from the same sample, sequenced in a study of blood T cells in healthy people across ages. A sample-barcoded 5' primer and a J-beta primer mix were used in a second PCR of roughly 6 to 11 cycles. Each CDR3 protein gets one entry after TCRdb re-called the 5' RACE reads with MiXCR. The table shows over a million distinct CDR3 sequences, with 35% to 50% occurring only once. The sequencing input was blood. The source is an older woman in good health.

The genes are TRBV5-1 and TRBJ2-5, with D perhaps TRBD1 (6 bases). Near its end, the DNA agrees better with TRBJ2-7, so the J call may be wrong. The length of the CDR3 is 13 residues. CDR1 is SGHRS and CDR2 is YFSETQ in the germline V gene. The CDR3 protein is CASSIPTGREQYF. The DNA of the CDR3 is TGCGCCAGCAGCATTCCGACAGGTCGCGAGCAGTACTTC.

This clonotype was seen a few times. V is TRBV12-3 or TRBV12-4 and J is TRBJ2-1; the D gene is possibly TRBD2 (5 bases). The CDR3 has 13 amino acids. The V end lost 7 bases, the J end lost 9 bases, and 16 bases lay between the germline ends. CDR3 sequence (DNA): TGTGCCAGCAAACGACATCGGGATAGTGAGCAGTTCTTC. The encoded protein is CASKRHRDSEQFF.

The rearrangement links TRBV20-1 to TRBJ2-1, with unresolved D. CDR1 is DFQATT, CDR2 SNEGSKA, per germline (reference sequence). The CDR3 is made up of 16 amino acids. V lost 1 base to trimming and J lost 0 bases, with 13 bases between them. DNA of the CDR3: TGCAGTGCTAGAGTAAAGCTTCCGAGCTCCTACAATGAGCAGTTCTTC. Translating it yields CSARVKLPSSYNEQFF.

The CDR3 DNA reads as TGTGCCAGCAGTTTAAGGGCAGGGGGCCTGAACACTGAAGCTTTCTTT. Its translation is CASSLRAGGLNTEAFF. The chain links TRBV12-3 or TRBV12-4 to TRBJ1-1; TRBD1 matches at 8 bases. The trim removed 2 bases at V and 0 bases at J, leaving 5 bases unmatched. The length of the CDR3 is 16 residues.

This clonotype was counted between two and nine times. The chain recombines TRBV4-1 with TRBJ2-7; tentatively, D is TRBD1 (6 bases). V lost 3 bases and J 3 bases, leaving 12 bases between the germline ends. Per germline, CDR1 MGHRA and CDR2 YSYEKL. The CDR3 extends over 14 amino acids. The CDR3 spells CASSHDLRGYEQYF. As DNA, the CDR3 is TGCGCCAGCAGCCATGACCTCAGGGGCTACGAGCAGTACTTC.

This chain joins TRBV6-5 and TRBJ2-1; no definite D call. V was pared by 7 bases and J by 14 bases, with 18 bases between. This CDR3 comprises 12 residues. Germline CDR1 reads MNHEY; CDR2 reads SVGAGI. In DNA form, the CDR3 reads TGTGCCAGCACTGCATTTGCCGGTGACGAGTTCTTC. It specifies CASTAFAGDEFF.

This clonotype was seen a handful of times. CDR3 in amino acids: CATKSEKLFF. CDR3 coding DNA: TGTGCCACCAAATCCGAAAAACTGTTTTTT. The chain couples TRBV28 to TRBJ1-4; D uncertain. The V gene lost 10 bases and the J gene lost 8 bases, with 8 bases spanning the gap. CDR1 is MDHEN and CDR2 is SYDVKM in the germline V gene. This CDR3 region has 10 residues. The variable domain in full, completed from reference TRBV28 and TRBJ1-4, reads DVKVTQSSRYLVKRTGEKVFLECVQDMDHENMFWYRQDPGLGLRLIYFSYDVKMKEKGDIPEGYSVSREKKERFSLILESASTNQTSMYLCATKSEKLFFGSGTQLSVL.

This clonotype was found a few times. A much larger clone lies a single base off, so this may be a read error. The V gene is TRBV28, the J gene TRBJ2-7; no definite D call. Trimming took 9 bases from V and 5 from J, leaving 11 bases between them. In germline, CDR1 is MDHEN, CDR2 SYDVKM. The CDR3 has 11 residues. Written as DNA, the CDR3 is TGTGCCAGTGCCGTGCGGAACGAGCAGTACTTC. Residues: CASAVRNEQYF.

CDR3: CSVGQGQNTEAFF. For the CDR3, the DNA is TGCAGCGTAGGACAGGGACAGAACACTGAAGCTTTCTTT. V gene TRBV29-1 combines with J gene TRBJ1-1; 8 nucleotides agree with TRBD1. CDR1 SQVTM and CDR2 ANQGSEA come from the germline V gene. V lost 6 bases to trimming and J lost 1 base; unmatched junction nucleotides: 4. The CDR3 covers 13 residues.

The chain is built from TRBV6-1 and TRBJ2-7; 16 bases are a match to TRBD2. The J segment lost 7 bases and the V segment lost 1 base, leaving 1 base of the junction unmatched. From germline, CDR1 is MNHNS and CDR2 SASEGT. The CDR3 runs 15 residues. The CDR3 DNA reads as TGTGCCAGCAGTGAAGTGGGACTAGCGGGAGGGGAGCAGTACTTC. Translated, it gives CASSEVGLAGGEQYF.

Remarks on this clonotype: At one end, the junction sequence differs from germline, possibly due to a read error. The V and J genes are TRBV20-1 and TRBJ2-1; unclear D gene. Germline CDR1 reads DFQATT; CDR2 reads SNEGSKA (reference sequence). The CDR3 contains 13 residues. CDR3 coding DNA: TGCAGTGCCAGAGGTCTGCAAACCAATGAGCAGTTCTTC. Its protein is CSARGLQTNEQFF.

This clonotype was seen a few times. J is TRBJ2-3 and V is TRBV12-3 or TRBV12-4, with 15 bases matching TRBD2. This CDR3 is 20 amino acids long. Trimming took 0 bases from V and 1 from J; bases not matched to a gene: 8. CDR3 region: CASSLAIGTSGRIGTDTQYF. CDR3 nucleotides: TGTGCCAGCAGTTTAGCGATCGGGACTAGCGGGAGGATTGGCACAGATACGCAGTATTTT.

V and J are TRBV7-3 and TRBJ2-5; TRBD2 is a possible D gene (5 bases). The J call is uncertain, as TRBJ2-7 better fits the DNA end. Germline loops: CDR1 SGHTA, CDR2 FQGTGA. There are 13 residues in the CDR3. As DNA, the CDR3 is TGTGCCAGCAGCTTAGTAAGCGGCTACGAGCAGTACTTC. Its translation: CASSLVSGYEQYF.

The table lists this clonotype with a count of one. The chain uses TRBV5-1 and TRBJ1-6, with TRBD1 identical over 9 bases. The germline V gene has CDR1 SGHRS and CDR2 YFSETQ. The junction had 9 bases not matched to a gene; V was cut back by 3 bases and J by 8 bases. The CDR3 is 16 amino acids. Written as DNA, the CDR3 is TGCGCCAGCAGCTCAGTCTACAGGGGGCTTGATTCACCCCTCCACTTT. This translates into CASSSVYRGLDSPLHF. Full variable domain (rest looked up from reference TRBV5-1 and TRBJ1-6): KAGVTQTPRYLIKTRGQQVTLSCSPISGHRSVSWYQQTPGQGLQFLFEYFSETQRNKGNFPGRFSGRQFSNSRSEMNVSTLELGDSALYLCASSSVYRGLDSPLHFGNGTRLTVT.